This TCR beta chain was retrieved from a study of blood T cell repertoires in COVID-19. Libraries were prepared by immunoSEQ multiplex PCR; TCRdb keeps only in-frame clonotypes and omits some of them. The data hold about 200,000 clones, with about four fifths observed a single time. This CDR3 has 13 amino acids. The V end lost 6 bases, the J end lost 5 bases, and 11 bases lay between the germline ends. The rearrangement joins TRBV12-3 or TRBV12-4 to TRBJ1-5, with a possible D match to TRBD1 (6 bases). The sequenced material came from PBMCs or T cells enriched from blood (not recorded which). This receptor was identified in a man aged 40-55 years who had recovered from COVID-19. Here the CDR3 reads CASSRGQYQPQHF. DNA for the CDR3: TGTGCCAGCAGCCGCGGACAGTATCAGCCCCAGCATTTT.